The clone carrying this T cell receptor beta chain was detected only a few times. These data are taken from a study of blood T cell repertoires in COVID-19. Overall study: Whether acute or convalescent, the COVID-19 samples came from the United States, Italy and Spain. T cells, B-cell-depleted T cells, or PBMCs supplied cDNA or gDNA.

The CDR3 covers 15 residues. Germline V CDR1 and CDR2: SGHTA, FQGNSA. V shed 5 bases, J shed 3 bases, and the junction held 10 bases outside the gene matches. Under the authors' procedure: Estimated nucleated cell counts came from reference gene primer amplification. Repertoires were generated with immunoSEQ multiplex PCR, while TCRdb's copy carries only in-frame clones and drops some. V, J and clone size were drawn from that table, and D and trimming were deduced from the DNA. The repertoire holds 55,000 to 85,000 clones, roughly four fifths seen once, with 0.83% in the top ten. The chain recombines TRBV7-2 with TRBJ2-7; TRBD1 matches at 7 bases. The material sequenced was peripheral blood. The TCR originated in a woman in her 70s with acute or convalescent COVID-19. CDR3 amino acids: CASSLQGNPSYEQYF. CDR3 nucleotides: TGTGCCAGCAGCCTACAGGGGAATCCGAGCTACGAGCAGTACTTC.